A selection of T cell receptor beta chains follows, all from one sample in a study of T cell responses to AZD1222 COVID-19 vaccine. Clones were read by immunoSEQ multiplex PCR, and TCRdb kept only the in-frame ones, dropping some. The table includes some 150,000 clones, about 93% detected once. The starting material was peripheral blood, obtained on day 0 of AZD1222 vaccination. The receptors here all came from an adult in good health. Both conserved end residues are part of each CDR3. D genes are given only for firm matches. Size is omitted from some rows. Given values are once, few, many or a class for expanded clones.

abundance,v_gene,j_gene,d_gene,CDR3aa,CDR3nt
.,TRBV3-1/TRBV3-2,TRBJ2-3,.,CASSPQGTGYTDTQYF,TGTGCCAGCAGCCCGCAGGGGACTGGATACACAGATACGCAGTATTTT
few,TRBV6-5,TRBJ1-5,.,CARTPPGGGNQPQHF,TGTGCCCGGACCCCTCCGGGGGGTGGGAATCAGCCCCAGCATTTT
.,TRBV6-1,TRBJ1-1,.,CASSETDTEAFF,TGTGCCAGCAGTGAAACGGACACTGAAGCTTTCTTT
.,TRBV2,TRBJ1-1,.,CASSMDRNTEAFF,TGTGCCAGCAGTATGGACAGGAACACTGAAGCTTTCTTT
.,TRBV29-1,TRBJ2-3,TRBD2,CSVVTGGPTDTQYF,TGCAGCGTAGTGACGGGAGGGCCCACAGATACGCAGTATTTT
few,TRBV12-5,TRBJ2-1,.,CASGLNNEQFF,TGTGCTAGTGGACTAAACAATGAGCAGTTCTTC
.,TRBV11-1,TRBJ2-2,.,CASSLGSVDGELFF,TGTGCCAGCAGCCTAGGTAGCGTGGACGGGGAGCTGTTTTTT
.,TRBV7-2,TRBJ1-2,.,CASSSSGEAGYTF,TGTGCCAGCAGTTCCTCAGGGGAGGCTGGCTACACCTTC
.,TRBV9,TRBJ2-7,.,CASSVTGSSYEQYF,TGTGCCAGCAGCGTGACAGGTAGCTCCTACGAGCAGTACTTC
.,TRBV6-6,TRBJ1-4,.,CASSRDIGLNEKLFF,TGTGCCAGCAGCCGGGACATTGGGCTTAATGAAAAACTGTTTTTT
.,TRBV4-1,TRBJ2-7,TRBD1,CASSQETDRGFPYEQYF,TGCGCCAGCAGCCAGGAAACGGACAGGGGGTTCCCCTACGAGCAGTACTTC
.,TRBV5-6,TRBJ2-1,.,CASSPRTSNEQFF,TGTGCCAGCAGCCCCCGGACCAGCAATGAGCAGTTCTTC
.,TRBV7-6,TRBJ1-5,TRBD1,CASSLEGQSNQPQHF,TGTGCCAGCAGCTTAGAGGGACAGAGCAATCAGCCCCAGCATTTT
once,TRBV4-2,TRBJ1-3,.,CASSPVGGSSGNTIYF,TGTGCCAGCAGCCCCGTGGGCGGCAGCTCTGGAAACACCATATATTTT
.,TRBV7-9,TRBJ2-3,.,CASSLRREPVDTQYF,TGTGCCAGCAGCTTAAGGAGGGAACCCGTGGATACGCAGTATTTT
.,TRBV6-6,TRBJ1-1,.,CASSSDRKAFF,TGTGCCAGCAGTTCCGACAGGAAAGCTTTCTTT
few,TRBV15,TRBJ1-5,.,CATSRDGQPQHF,TGTGCCACCAGCAGAGATGGACAGCCCCAGCATTTT
.,TRBV27,TRBJ2-7,.,CASSPSGVYEQYF,TGTGCCAGCAGTCCATCGGGGGTCTACGAGCAGTACTTC
.,TRBV6-5,TRBJ2-2,.,CASSVWGTGELFF,TGTGCCAGCAGCGTATGGGGGACCGGGGAGCTGTTTTTT
.,TRBV2,TRBJ1-3,TRBD1,CASRDRGPGNTIYF,TGTGCCAGCAGGGACAGGGGCCCTGGAAACACCATATATTTT
.,TRBV6-5,TRBJ1-2,TRBD1,CASSSRDRGGYGYTF,TGTGCCAGCAGTTCTCGGGACAGGGGAGGTTATGGCTACACCTTC
.,TRBV2,TRBJ2-5,.,CASTAYQETQYF,TGTGCCAGTACAGCGTACCAAGAGACCCAGTACTTC
.,TRBV6-4,TRBJ2-7,TRBD1,CASRGTGGSYEQYF,TGTGCCAGCAGAGGGACAGGGGGCAGCTACGAGCAGTACTTC
.,TRBV7-6,TRBJ2-3,TRBD2,CASSPRTSGADLDTQYF,TGTGCCAGCAGCCCGCGGACTAGCGGGGCCGACCTAGATACGCAGTATTTT
.,TRBV15,TRBJ2-2,TRBD2,CATSERGDTGELFF,TGTGCCACCAGCGAGCGGGGGGACACCGGGGAGCTGTTTTTT
once,TRBV10-2,TRBJ2-1,TRBD2,CASSEVLAGINEQFF,TGCGCCAGCAGTGAGGTACTAGCGGGAATAAATGAGCAGTTCTTC
once,TRBV2,TRBJ2-7,.,CASRSDSYEQYF,TGTGCCAGCAGGTCGGACTCCTACGAGCAGTACTTC
.,TRBV18,TRBJ1-1,TRBD1,CASSPGQGGVTEAFF,TGTGCCAGCTCACCCGGACAGGGCGGGGTCACTGAAGCTTTCTTT
.,TRBV7-9,TRBJ1-1,.,CASSPRTGNTEAFF,TGTGCCAGCAGCCCCAGGACGGGAAACACTGAAGCTTTCTTT
.,TRBV7-2,TRBJ2-6,.,CASSPWTPSGANVLTF,TGTGCCAGCAGCCCCTGGACGCCCTCTGGGGCCAACGTCCTGACTTTC
.,TRBV3-1/TRBV3-2,TRBJ1-6,.,CASSLAGVSSPLHF,TGTGCCAGCAGCCTGGCAGGGGTTAGTTCACCCCTCCACTTT
.,TRBV11-2,TRBJ2-5,.,CASSLDSGVEETQYF,TGTGCCAGCAGCTTAGACTCAGGGGTAGAAGAGACCCAGTACTTC